Below are 21 T cell receptor beta chains sequenced from a single sample in a study of blood T cell repertoires in COVID-19. The table came from immunoSEQ multiplex PCR; TCRdb's copy has only in-frame clones and leaves some out. This table holds 150,000 to 250,000 clones, 70% to 85% found once. The material sequenced was peripheral blood. These receptors all stem from a human donor with acute or convalescent COVID-19. The donor label of this sample is uncertain.

This sequence joins TRBV5-1 and TRBJ1-4; a possible D gene is TRBD1 (5 bases). The germline CDR1 and CDR2 sequences are SGHRS and YFSETQ. V was cut by 7 bases and J by 7 bases, with 20 bases left in between. The CDR3 extends over 15 amino acids. CDR3 bases: TGCGCCAGCTCCCCAGGGAAGGATGTTAGTGAAAAACTGTTTTTT. Encoded protein: CASSPGKDVSEKLFF.

The CDR3 sequence: CASSLSGVKDTQYF. For the CDR3, the DNA is TGTGCCAGCAGCTTGAGCGGGGTGAAAGATACGCAGTATTTT. The V and J genes are TRBV7-3 and TRBJ2-3; TRBD2 matches 7 bases. This CDR3 is built from 14 residues. With V trimmed by 3 bases and J by 5 bases, 5 bases remained unmatched. Germline CDR1 is SGHTA and CDR2 is FQGTGA.

The chain uses TRBV18 and TRBJ2-3; 8 bases are shared with TRBD1. This CDR3 is 15 amino acids long. CDR1 and CDR2 (germline): KGHSH, LQKENI. V lost 4 bases and J lost 3; bases outside the gene matches: 6. The CDR3 protein is CASSQGQGRTDTQYF. The CDR3 DNA is TGTGCCAGCTCACAAGGACAGGGCAGGACAGATACGCAGTATTTT.

This clone was observed a few times. This chain joins TRBV6-5 and TRBJ2-3; maybe TRBD2 (7 bases). Trimming took 6 bases from V and 6 from J, leaving 19 bases between them. The CDR3 is 15 amino acids. CDR1 is MNHEY, CDR2 SVGAGI, per germline. CDR3 DNA sequence: TGTGCCAGCAGCGGGGAGGGGGATAGCATGGATACGCAGTATTTT. This sequence encodes CASSGEGDSMDTQYF.

This clone has just a few counts. The chain recombines TRBV6-5 with TRBJ2-5, with 7 bases fitting TRBD2. J lost 4 bases, V lost 2 bases, and 4 bases had no gene match. This CDR3 contains 14 residues. Germline loops: CDR1 MNHEY, CDR2 SVGAGI. The CDR3 coding sequence is TGTGCCAGCAGTTACGCGGGAGTCGCAGAGACCCAGTACTTC. Protein product: CASSYAGVAETQYF.

The V call is TRBV27, the J call TRBJ2-7; 12 positions agree with TRBD2. V shed 3 bases and J 3 bases; nucleotides not matched to a gene: 6. The germline gives CDR1 MNHEY, CDR2 SMNVEV (reference sequence). This CDR3 comprises 16 residues. This CDR3 reads CASSFLTSGRIYEQYF. The DNA of the CDR3 is TGTGCCAGCAGTTTCCTGACTAGCGGGAGAATCTACGAGCAGTACTTC.

This chain uses TRBV18 with TRBJ2-7; D is perhaps TRBD1 (5 bases). Looked up from germline, CDR1 is KGHSH and CDR2 is LQKENI. The CDR3 has 14 residues. V shed 6 bases and J shed 0 bases, with 12 bases lying between them. This chain's CDR3 is CASSDRQSSYEQYF. Written as DNA, the CDR3 is TGTGCCAGCTCGGATCGACAGAGCTCCTACGAGCAGTACTTC.

The chain is built from TRBV18 and TRBJ1-3; 7 nucleotides match TRBD1. This CDR3 region has 16 residues. CDR1 and CDR2 from the germline V gene are KGHSH and LQKENI. The junction had 5 bases not matched to a gene; V was cut back by 3 bases and J by 0 bases. The CDR3 spells CASSPQDRTSGNTIYF. The DNA of the CDR3 is TGTGCCAGCTCACCCCAGGACAGGACCTCTGGAAACACCATATATTTT.

The genes are TRBV28 and TRBJ1-4; TRBD1 aligns across 7 bases. Looked up from germline, CDR1 is MDHEN and CDR2 is SYDVKM. V lost 4 bases to trimming and J lost 5 bases; unmatched junction nucleotides: 10. CDR3 length: 16 residues. CDR3 DNA: TGTGCCAGCAGTTCCCTAACAGGGGAGAGGAATGAAAAACTGTTTTTT. Its protein is CASSSLTGERNEKLFF. Looking up the rest from reference TRBV28 and TRBJ1-4 gives the full variable domain: DVKVTQSSRYLVKRTGEKVFLECVQDMDHENMFWYRQDPGLGLRLIYFSYDVKMKEKGDIPEGYSVSREKKERFSLILESASTNQTSMYLCASSSLTGERNEKLFFGSGTQLSVL.

J is TRBJ2-3 and V is TRBV11-2, with a weak D call TRBD2 (5 bases). V was shortened by 3 bases and J by 1 base, with 8 bases between the two germline ends. Germline-derived CDR1 and CDR2 are SGHAT and FQNNGV. The CDR3 runs 14 residues. DNA for the CDR3: TGTGCCAGCAGCTTTGGGCGGGGCACAGATACGCAGTATTTT. It translates to CASSFGRGTDTQYF.

This clone was counted a few times. The chain combines TRBV7-2 with TRBJ2-7; 9 bases map to TRBD2. V lost 6 bases, J lost 0 bases, and 6 bases stayed unmatched. The CDR3 consists of 15 residues. Germline V gene lookup returns CDR1 SGHTA and CDR2 FQGNSA. CDR3 loop: CASSFSGSSSYEQYF. The CDR3, as DNA: TGTGCCAGCAGTTTTAGCGGGAGCAGCTCCTACGAGCAGTACTTC.

This chain connects TRBV4-1 to TRBJ1-1; no clear D. Trimming cost V 4 bases and J 4 bases, with 16 bases left between them. The CDR3 sequence is 15 residues long. From germline, CDR1 is MGHRA and CDR2 YSYEKL. DNA of the CDR3: TGCGCCAGCAGCCGAGGACCGGGGATTAGCACTGAAGCTTTCTTT. Translation: CASSRGPGISTEAFF.

In DNA, the CDR3 is TGTGCCAGCCGGGGGGACCACAATCAGCCCCAGCATTTT. Translating gives CASRGDHNQPQHF. The V call is TRBV12-3 or TRBV12-4, the J call TRBJ1-5, with TRBD1 as a possible D gene (5 bases). This CDR3 is built from 13 residues. Trimming left V 8 bases short and J 3 bases short, with 11 bases between.

This clone appeared a few times. The genes are TRBV30 and TRBJ2-2; D is ambiguous. Germline CDR1 is GTSNPN and CDR2 is SVGIG (reference sequence). The CDR3 contains 13 residues. V lost 3 bases to trimming and J lost 7 bases, with 12 bases between them. CDR3 bases: TGTGCCTGGAGCAGTAAATCAGGCGGGGAGCTGTTTTTT. Translating it yields CAWSSKSGGELFF.

The chain couples TRBV9 to TRBJ2-1; 11 bases map to TRBD2. Per the germline V gene, CDR1 is SGDLS and CDR2 is YYNGEE. J lost 3 bases, V lost 3 bases, and 2 bases had no gene match. The CDR3 loop spans 15 amino acids. The CDR3 DNA sequence: TGTGCCAGCAGCGCTGGGACTAGCGGCTACAATGAGCAGTTCTTC. Its translation: CASSAGTSGYNEQFF.

Only a few counts were recorded for this clone. This chain connects TRBV7-9 to TRBJ1-4; 7 bases agree with TRBD1. The V gene's germline CDR1 is SEHNR and CDR2 FQNEAQ (reference sequence). The CDR3 covers 17 residues. V gave up 0 bases and J gave up 0 bases; unmatched junction bases: 4. The CDR3 loop is CASSLATGQATNEKLFF. The CDR3 bases are TGTGCCAGCAGCTTAGCGACAGGGCAGGCAACTAATGAAAAACTGTTTTTT.

J is TRBJ2-1 and V is TRBV6-1; D remains unclear. V lost 2 bases, J lost 2 bases, and 13 bases lay in between. The CDR3 loop spans 16 amino acids. Per germline, CDR1 MNHNS and CDR2 SASEGT. The CDR3 reads CASSEYNSSPYNEQFF. The CDR3, as DNA: TGTGCCAGCAGTGAATATAACAGTTCACCCTACAATGAGCAGTTCTTC.

The chain links TRBV10-3 to TRBJ1-5; D is unclear. Germline V lookup: CDR1 ENHRY, CDR2 SYGVKD. The CDR3 is made up of 14 amino acids. The V and J ends lost 4 bases and 1 base respectively, with 8 bases between them. The DNA of the CDR3 is TGTGCCATCAGTGGGCCGGGGAGCAATCAGCCCCAGCATTTT. Encoded protein: CAISGPGSNQPQHF.

CDR3 residues: CAWRPGTAVYGYTF. As DNA, the CDR3 is TGTGCCTGGAGGCCAGGGACAGCTGTCTATGGCTACACCTTC. The V and J genes are TRBV30 and TRBJ1-2; 7 bases are a match to TRBD1. With V trimmed by 3 bases and J by 4 bases, 8 bases remained unmatched. Germline V CDR1 and CDR2: GTSNPN, SVGIG (reference sequence). The CDR3 runs to 14 residues.

The rearrangement links TRBV9 to TRBJ2-2; D possibly corresponds to TRBD2 (7 bases). This CDR3 is 17 amino acids long. Germline values: CDR1 SGDLS, CDR2 YYNGEE. The V and J ends lost 4 bases and 3 bases respectively, with 19 bases between them. The chain's CDR3 is CASSQGSGGRDTGELFF. In DNA, the CDR3 is TGTGCCAGCAGCCAAGGGTCGGGGGGCCGGGACACCGGGGAGCTGTTTTTT.

This sequence joins TRBV4-1 and TRBJ2-7, with a weak D call TRBD1 (6 bases). CDR1 and CDR2 (germline): MGHRA, YSYEKL. This CDR3 is 15 amino acids long. V was pared by 0 bases and J by 2 bases, with 11 bases between. The CDR3 spells CASSQDPQGTYEQYF. As DNA, the CDR3 is TGCGCCAGCAGCCAAGATCCTCAGGGGACCTACGAGCAGTACTTC.